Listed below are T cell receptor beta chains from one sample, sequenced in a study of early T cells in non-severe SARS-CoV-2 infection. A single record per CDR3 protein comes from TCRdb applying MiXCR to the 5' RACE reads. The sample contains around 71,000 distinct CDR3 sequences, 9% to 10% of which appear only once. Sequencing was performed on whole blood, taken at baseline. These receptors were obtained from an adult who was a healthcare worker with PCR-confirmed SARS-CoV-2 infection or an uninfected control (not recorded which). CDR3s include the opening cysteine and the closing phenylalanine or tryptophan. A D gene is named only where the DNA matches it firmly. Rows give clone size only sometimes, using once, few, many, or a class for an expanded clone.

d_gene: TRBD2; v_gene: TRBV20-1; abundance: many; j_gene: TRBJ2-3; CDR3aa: CSARGVGSGSFTDTQYF; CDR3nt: TGCAGTGCTAGAGGAGTGGGTAGCGGGAGCTTCACAGATACGCAGTATTTT
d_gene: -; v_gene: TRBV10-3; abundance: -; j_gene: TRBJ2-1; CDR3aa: CAINNQDNEQFF; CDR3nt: TGTGCCATCAATAACCAAGACAATGAGCAGTTCTTC
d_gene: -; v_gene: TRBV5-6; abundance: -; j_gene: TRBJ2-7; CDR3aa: CASSHQGTYEQYF; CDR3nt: TGTGCCAGCAGCCACCAGGGTACCTACGAGCAGTACTTC
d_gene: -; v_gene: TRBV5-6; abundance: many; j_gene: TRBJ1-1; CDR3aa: CASSFLASGEAFF; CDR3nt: TGTGCCAGCAGCTTTTTAGCTTCAGGTGAAGCTTTCTTT
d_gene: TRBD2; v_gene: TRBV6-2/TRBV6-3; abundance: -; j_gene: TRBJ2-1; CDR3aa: CASSPGLAGENEQFF; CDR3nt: TGTGCCAGCAGTCCCGGACTAGCGGGAGAGAATGAGCAGTTCTTC
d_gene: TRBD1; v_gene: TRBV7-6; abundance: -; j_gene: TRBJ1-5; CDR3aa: CASSPGQGGNQPQHF; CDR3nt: TGTGCCAGCAGCCCGGGACAGGGCGGCAATCAGCCCCAGCATTTT
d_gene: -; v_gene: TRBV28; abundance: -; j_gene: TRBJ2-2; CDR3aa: CASRHKRQPNTGELFF; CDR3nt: TGTGCCAGCAGACATAAGAGGCAGCCGAACACCGGGGAGCTGTTTTTT
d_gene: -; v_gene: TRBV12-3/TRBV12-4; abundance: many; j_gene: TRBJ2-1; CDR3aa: CASSFYPRAAGRDEQFF; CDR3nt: TGTGCCAGCAGTTTCTACCCTCGAGCAGCGGGTCGGGATGAGCAGTTCTTC
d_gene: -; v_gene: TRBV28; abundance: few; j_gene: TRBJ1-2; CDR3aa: CASSFQGTNYGYTF; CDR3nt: TGTGCCAGCAGTTTCCAGGGGACTAACTATGGCTACACCTTC
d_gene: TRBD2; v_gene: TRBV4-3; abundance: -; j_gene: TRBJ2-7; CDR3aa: CASSQDTGTTYEQYF; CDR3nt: TGCGCCAGCAGCCAAGACACTGGGACTACGTACGAGCAGTACTTC
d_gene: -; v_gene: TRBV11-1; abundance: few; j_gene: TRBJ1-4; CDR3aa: CASSLGWRQNEKLFF; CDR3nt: TGTGCCAGCAGCTTGGGATGGCGGCAAAATGAAAAACTGTTTTTT
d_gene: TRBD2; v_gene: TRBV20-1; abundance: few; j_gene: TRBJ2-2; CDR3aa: CSAGSGKTTGELFF; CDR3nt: TGCAGTGCGGGGAGCGGGAAGACCACCGGGGAGCTGTTTTTT
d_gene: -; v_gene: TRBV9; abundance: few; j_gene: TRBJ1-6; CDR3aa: CASSVTDSYNSPLHF; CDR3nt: TGTGCCAGCAGCGTTACGGACAGTTATAATTCACCCCTCCACTTT
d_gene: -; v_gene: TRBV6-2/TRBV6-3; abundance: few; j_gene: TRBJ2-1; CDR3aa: CASSYANEQFF; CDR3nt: TGTGCCAGCAGTTACGCGAATGAGCAGTTCTTC
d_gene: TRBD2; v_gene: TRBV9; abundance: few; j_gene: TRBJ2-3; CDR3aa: CASSREGDTQYF; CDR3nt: TGTGCCAGCTCCCGGGAGGGGGATACGCAGTATTTT
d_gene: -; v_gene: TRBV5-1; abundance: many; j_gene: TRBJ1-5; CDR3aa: CASSLEGRGDQPQHF; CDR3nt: TGCGCCAGCAGCTTGGAAGGCAGGGGAGATCAGCCCCAGCATTTT
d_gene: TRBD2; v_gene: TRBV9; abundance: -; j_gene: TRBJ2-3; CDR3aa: CASSPRVAGGGPSTDTQYF; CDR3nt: TGTGCCAGCAGCCCCCGGGTAGCGGGAGGGGGGCCTAGCACAGATACGCAGTATTTT
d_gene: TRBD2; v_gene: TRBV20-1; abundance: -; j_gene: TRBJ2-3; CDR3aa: CSARDPGEGPDTQYF; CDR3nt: TGCAGTGCTAGAGATCCGGGGGAGGGCCCAGATACGCAGTATTTT
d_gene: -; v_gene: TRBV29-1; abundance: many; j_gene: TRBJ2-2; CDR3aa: CSVSTGNTGELFF; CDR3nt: TGCAGCGTTTCGACAGGGAACACCGGGGAGCTGTTTTTT
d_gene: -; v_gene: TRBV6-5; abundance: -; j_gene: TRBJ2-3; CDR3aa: CASSSPSESTDTQYF; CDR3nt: TGTGCCAGCAGTTCTCCGAGCGAGTCCACAGATACGCAGTATTTT
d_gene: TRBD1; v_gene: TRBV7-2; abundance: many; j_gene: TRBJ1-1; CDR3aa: CASSPGTGGNTEAFF; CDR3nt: TGTGCCAGCAGCCCAGGGACAGGGGGGAACACTGAAGCTTTCTTT
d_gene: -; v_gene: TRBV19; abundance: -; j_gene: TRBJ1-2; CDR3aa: CASSIRPGGYGYTF; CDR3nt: TGTGCCAGTAGTATTCGTCCGGGAGGCTATGGCTACACCTTC
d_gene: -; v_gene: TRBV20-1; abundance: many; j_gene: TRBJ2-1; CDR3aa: CSARVPGPTYNEQFF; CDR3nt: TGCAGTGCTAGAGTCCCGGGACCTACCTACAATGAGCAGTTCTTC
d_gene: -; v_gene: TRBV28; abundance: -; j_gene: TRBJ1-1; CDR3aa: CASSFPSVPEAFF; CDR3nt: TGTGCCAGCAGTTTCCCATCGGTTCCTGAAGCTTTCTTT
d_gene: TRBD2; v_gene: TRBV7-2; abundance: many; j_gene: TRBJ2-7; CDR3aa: CASSLEWLAGGHYEQYF; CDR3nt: TGTGCCAGCAGCTTAGAGTGGCTAGCGGGAGGGCATTACGAGCAGTACTTC
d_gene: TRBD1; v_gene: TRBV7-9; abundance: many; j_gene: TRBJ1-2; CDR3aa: CASSPDRVDGYTF; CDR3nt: TGTGCCAGCAGCCCGGACAGGGTAGATGGCTACACCTTC
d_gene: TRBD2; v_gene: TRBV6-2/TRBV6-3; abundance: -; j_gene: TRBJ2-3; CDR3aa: CASSYLTSGSTDTQYF; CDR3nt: TGTGCCAGCAGTTACCTTACTAGCGGGAGCACAGATACGCAGTATTTT
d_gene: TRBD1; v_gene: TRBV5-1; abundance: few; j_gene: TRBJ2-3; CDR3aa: CASSLEPGGTDTQYF; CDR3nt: TGCGCCAGCAGCTTGGAACCAGGGGGAACAGATACGCAGTATTTT
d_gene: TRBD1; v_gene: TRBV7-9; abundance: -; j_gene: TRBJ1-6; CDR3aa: CASSGTTGGNSPLHF; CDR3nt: TGTGCCAGCAGCGGAACCACAGGGGGGAATTCACCCCTCCACTTT
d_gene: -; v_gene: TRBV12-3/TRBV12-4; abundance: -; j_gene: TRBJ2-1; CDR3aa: CASSLGDNSYNEQFF; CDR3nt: TGTGCCAGCAGTTTAGGGGACAACTCCTACAATGAGCAGTTCTTC
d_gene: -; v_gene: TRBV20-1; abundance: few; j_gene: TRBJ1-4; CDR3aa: CSAPRRPERNEKLFF; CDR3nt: TGCAGTGCTCCCCGACGGCCAGAAAGAAATGAAAAACTGTTTTTT
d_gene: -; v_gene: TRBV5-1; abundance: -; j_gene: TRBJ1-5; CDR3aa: CASSLKTGPNQPQHF; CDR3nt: TGCGCCAGCAGCTTGAAGACAGGACCCAATCAGCCCCAGCATTTT
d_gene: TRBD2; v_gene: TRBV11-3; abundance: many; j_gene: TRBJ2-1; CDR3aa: CASSPGLAGVNEQFF; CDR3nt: TGTGCCAGCAGCCCCGGACTAGCGGGAGTCAATGAGCAGTTCTTC
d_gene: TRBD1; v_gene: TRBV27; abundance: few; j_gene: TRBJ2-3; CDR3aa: CASSTTGTGGTDTQYF; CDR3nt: TGTGCCAGCAGTACTACCGGGACAGGGGGCACAGATACGCAGTATTTT
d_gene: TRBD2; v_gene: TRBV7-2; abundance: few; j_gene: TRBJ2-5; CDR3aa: CASSRDGNGGLQETQYF; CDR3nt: TGTGCCAGCAGCCGTGATGGGAACGGGGGGTTACAAGAGACCCAGTACTTC
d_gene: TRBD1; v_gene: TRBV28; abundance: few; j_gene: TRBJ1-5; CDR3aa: CASRWGQGYNQPQHF; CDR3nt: TGTGCCAGCAGGTGGGGACAGGGGTACAATCAGCCCCAGCATTTT
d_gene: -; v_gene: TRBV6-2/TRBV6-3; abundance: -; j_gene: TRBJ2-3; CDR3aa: CATGIGSGPTDTQYF; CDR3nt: TGTGCCACCGGTATCGGGAGCGGCCCCACAGATACGCAGTATTTT
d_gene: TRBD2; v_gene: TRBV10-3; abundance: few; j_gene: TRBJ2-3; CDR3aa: CAIRAGGIDTQYF; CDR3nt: TGTGCCATCAGGGCGGGAGGGATCGATACGCAGTATTTT
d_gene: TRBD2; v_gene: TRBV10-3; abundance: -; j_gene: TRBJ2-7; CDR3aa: CAISDGRERTEQYF; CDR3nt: TGTGCCATCAGTGACGGGCGGGAGCGTACCGAGCAGTACTTC
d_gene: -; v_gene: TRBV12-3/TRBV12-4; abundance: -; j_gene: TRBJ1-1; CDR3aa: CASSFWAGAGTEAFF; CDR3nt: TGTGCCAGCAGTTTTTGGGCGGGGGCAGGAACTGAAGCTTTCTTT